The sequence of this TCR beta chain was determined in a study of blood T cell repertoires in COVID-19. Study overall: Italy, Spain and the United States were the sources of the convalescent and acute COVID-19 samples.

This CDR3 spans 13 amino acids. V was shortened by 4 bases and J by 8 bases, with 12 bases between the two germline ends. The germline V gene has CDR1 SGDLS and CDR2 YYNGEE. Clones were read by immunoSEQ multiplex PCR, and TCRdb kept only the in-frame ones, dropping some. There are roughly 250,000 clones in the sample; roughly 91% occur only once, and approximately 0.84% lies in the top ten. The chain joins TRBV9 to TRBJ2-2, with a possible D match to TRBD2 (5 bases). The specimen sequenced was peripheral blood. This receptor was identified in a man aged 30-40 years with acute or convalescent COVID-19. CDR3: CASSPGGRGELFF. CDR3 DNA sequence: TGTGCCAGCAGCCCTGGAGGAAGAGGGGAGCTGTTTTTT.